A single T cell receptor (beta chain) is shown here with its context. This sample is part of a study of blood T cell repertoires in COVID-19. Study at large: Spain, Italy and the United States supplied samples that represented acute and convalescent COVID-19. T cells, B-cell-depleted T cells, or PBMCs supplied cDNA or gDNA.

Using immunoSEQ multiplex PCR, the repertoire was profiled, and TCRdb retains in-frame clones only, with some absent. The table records some 250,000 clones, around 86% of them present only once. V lost 4 bases and J 0 bases, leaving 16 bases between the germline ends. The CDR3 totals 16 residues. The germline V gene has CDR1 MNHNS and CDR2 SASEGT. This sequence originates from a woman between 25 and 40 years old who had recovered from COVID-19. The V gene is TRBV6-1, the J gene TRBJ2-7; tentative D call: TRBD1 (6 bases). Material: peripheral blood. This CDR3 reads CASSVSGTWISYEQYF. Written as DNA, the CDR3 is TGTGCCAGCAGTGTGTCCGGGACATGGATCTCCTACGAGCAGTACTTC.